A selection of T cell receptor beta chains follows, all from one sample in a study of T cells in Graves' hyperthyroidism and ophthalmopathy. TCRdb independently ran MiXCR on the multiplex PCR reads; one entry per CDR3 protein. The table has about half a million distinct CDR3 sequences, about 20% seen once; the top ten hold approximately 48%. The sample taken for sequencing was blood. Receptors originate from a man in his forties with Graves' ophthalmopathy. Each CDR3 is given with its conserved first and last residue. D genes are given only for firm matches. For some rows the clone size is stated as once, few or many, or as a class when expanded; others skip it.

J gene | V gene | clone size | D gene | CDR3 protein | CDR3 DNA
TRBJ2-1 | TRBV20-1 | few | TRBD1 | CSASRGPRSYNEQFF | TGCAGTGCTAGCAGGGGGCCCCGCTCCTACAATGAGCAGTTCTTC
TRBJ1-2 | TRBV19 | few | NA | CASSIEAANYGYTF | TGTGCCAGTAGTATAGAGGCAGCTAACTATGGCTACACCTTC
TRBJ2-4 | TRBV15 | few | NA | CATSMAGKNIQYF | TGTGCCACCAGCATGGCGGGGAAAAACATTCAGTACTTC
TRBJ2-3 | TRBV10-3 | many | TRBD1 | CAIKPGQLPDTQYF | TGTGCCATCAAGCCGGGACAGCTCCCAGATACGCAGTATTTT
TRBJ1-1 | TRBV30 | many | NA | CAWSPRRSTEAFF | TGTGCCTGGAGTCCACGTAGGAGCACTGAAGCTTTCTTT
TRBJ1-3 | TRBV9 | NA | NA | CASSVGEPGNTIYF | TGTGCCAGCAGCGTAGGGGAGCCTGGAAACACCATATATTTT
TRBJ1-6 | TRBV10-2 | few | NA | CASTGNRSPLHF | TGCGCCAGTACAGGGAATCGGTCACCCCTCCACTTT
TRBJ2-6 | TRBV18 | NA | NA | CASEGGLLGSGANVLTF | TGTGCCAGCGAGGGGGGGTTATTGGGGTCTGGGGCCAACGTCCTGACTTTC
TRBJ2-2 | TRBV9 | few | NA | CASSPRPLFITGELFF | TGTGCCAGCAGCCCGCGTCCTCTTTTTATCACCGGGGAGCTGTTTTTT
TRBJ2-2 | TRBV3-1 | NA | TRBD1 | CASSRPGQGPDIGELFF | TGTGCCAGCAGCCGACCGGGACAGGGGCCCGATATAGGGGAGCTGTTTTTT
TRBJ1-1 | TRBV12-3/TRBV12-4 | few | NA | CASSSAEWGEAFF | TGTGCCAGCAGTTCGGCCGAGTGGGGAGAAGCTTTCTTT
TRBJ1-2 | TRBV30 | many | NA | CAWSSRPDPNYGYTF | TGTGCCTGGAGTTCCAGACCAGATCCGAACTATGGCTACACCTTC
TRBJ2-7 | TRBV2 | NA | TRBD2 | CASRPPGGAIEQYF | TGTGCCAGCAGGCCCCCGGGGGGGGCGATCGAGCAGTACTTC
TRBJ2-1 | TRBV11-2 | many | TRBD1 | CASYDRGNEQFF | TGTGCCAGCTACGACAGGGGCAATGAGCAGTTCTTC
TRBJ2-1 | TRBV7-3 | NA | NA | CASSSYGVVAEPGEQFF | TGTGCCAGCAGCTCCTACGGAGTGGTAGCGGAGCCGGGTGAGCAGTTCTTC
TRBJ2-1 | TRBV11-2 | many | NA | CASSLKAGTYNEQFF | TGTGCCAGCAGCTTAAAGGCGGGAACCTACAATGAGCAGTTCTTC
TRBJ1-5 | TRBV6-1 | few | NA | CASSPSDLNQPQHF | TGTGCCAGCAGTCCTTCTGATCTCAATCAGCCCCAGCATTTT
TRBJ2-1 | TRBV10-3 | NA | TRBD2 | CAISDPGASGKKNEQFF | TGTGCCATCAGTGATCCGGGGGCTAGCGGGAAAAAGAATGAGCAGTTCTTC
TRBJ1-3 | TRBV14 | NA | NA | CASSQGVGNTIYF | TGTGCCAGCAGCCAAGGGGTTGGAAACACCATATATTTT
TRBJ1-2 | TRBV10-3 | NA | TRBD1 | CAISNRGYGYTF | TGTGCCATTAGCAACAGGGGCTATGGCTACACCTTC
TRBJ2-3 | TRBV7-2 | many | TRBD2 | CASSPRLAGGADTQYF | TGTGCCAGCAGCCCCCGACTAGCGGGAGGTGCAGATACGCAGTATTTT
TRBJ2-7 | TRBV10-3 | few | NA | CAISHPGRNYEQYF | TGTGCCATCAGCCACCCGGGACGGAACTACGAGCAGTACTTC
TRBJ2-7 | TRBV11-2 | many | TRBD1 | CASSFYRGSNEQYF | TGTGCCAGCAGCTTCTACAGGGGTTCAAACGAGCAGTACTTC
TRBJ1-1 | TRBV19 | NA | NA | CASSPGRGATEAFF | TGTGCCAGTAGTCCCGGCAGAGGGGCCACTGAAGCTTTCTTT
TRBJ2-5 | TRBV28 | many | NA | CASTSGGPVETQYF | TGTGCCAGCACCTCTGGGGGACCGGTCGAGACCCAGTACTTC
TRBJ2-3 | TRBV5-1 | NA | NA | CASSGATDTQYF | TGCGCCAGCAGCGGAGCGACAGATACGCAGTATTTT
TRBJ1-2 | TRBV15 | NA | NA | CATSRDITGSGYTF | TGTGCCACCAGCAGAGATATCACAGGCTCTGGCTACACCTTC
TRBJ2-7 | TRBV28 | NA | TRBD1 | CASSHRTGFGEQYF | TGTGCCAGCAGCCACCGGACAGGGTTTGGCGAGCAGTACTTC
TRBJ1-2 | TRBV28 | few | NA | CASSLIDIALGYTF | TGTGCCAGCAGTTTAATAGACATAGCTCTAGGCTACACCTTC
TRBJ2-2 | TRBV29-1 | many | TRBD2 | CSVDRLADGELFF | TGCAGCGTAGACCGGCTAGCGGACGGGGAGCTGTTTTTT
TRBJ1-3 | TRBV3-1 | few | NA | CASSHMGGRVHLDF | TGTGCCAGCAGCCATATGGGTGGGAGGGTTCATCTCGATTTT
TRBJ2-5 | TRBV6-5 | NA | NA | CASSYFAGSETQYF | TGTGCCAGCAGTTACTTCGCGGGGTCAGAGACCCAGTACTTC
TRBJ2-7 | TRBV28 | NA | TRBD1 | CASSWGDRGSEQYF | TGTGCCAGCAGTTGGGGGGACAGGGGGAGTGAGCAGTACTTC
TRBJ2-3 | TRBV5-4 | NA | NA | CASSYASRGSTDTQYF | TGTGCCAGCAGCTATGCGTCGCGGGGTAGCACAGATACGCAGTATTTT
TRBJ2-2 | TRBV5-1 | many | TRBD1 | CASSLDRGNTGELFF | TGTGCCAGCAGCCTGGACAGGGGTAACACCGGGGAGCTGTTTTTT
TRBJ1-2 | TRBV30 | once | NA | CASYSSTQGAEPLINGYTF | TGTGCCTCTTATTCCTCGACACAAGGGGCCGAACCCCTTATTAATGGCTACACCTTC
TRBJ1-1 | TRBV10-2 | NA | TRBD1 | CASSDIGTGDTEAFF | TGCGCCAGCAGTGACATCGGGACAGGGGACACTGAAGCTTTCTTT
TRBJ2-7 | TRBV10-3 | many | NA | CAIRDTSSYEQYF | TGTGCCATCAGAGACACGAGCTCCTACGAGCAGTACTTC
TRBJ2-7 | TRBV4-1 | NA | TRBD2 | CASSYGLAGMYEQYF | TGCGCCAGCAGCTATGGTTTAGCGGGAATGTACGAGCAGTACTTC
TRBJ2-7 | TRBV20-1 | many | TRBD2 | CSARRAGIYEQYF | TGCAGTGCTAGAAGAGCGGGAATCTACGAGCAGTACTTC
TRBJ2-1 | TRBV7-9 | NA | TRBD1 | CASSWRQGGNEQFF | TGTGCCAGCAGCTGGAGACAGGGGGGGAATGAGCAGTTCTTC
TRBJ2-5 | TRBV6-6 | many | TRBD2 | CASSYSPSGQETQYF | TGTGCCAGCAGTTACTCGCCTAGCGGTCAGGAGACCCAGTACTTC
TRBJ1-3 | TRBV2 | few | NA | CASSEERGSGNTIYF | TGTGCCAGCAGTGAAGAGAGGGGCTCTGGAAACACCATATATTTT
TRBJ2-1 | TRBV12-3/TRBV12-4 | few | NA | CASSYQAKYNEQFF | TGTGCCAGCAGTTACCAGGCGAAGTACAATGAGCAGTTCTTC
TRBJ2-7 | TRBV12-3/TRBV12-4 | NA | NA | CASSPGGRGEQYF | TGTGCCAGCAGCCCGGGGGGCCGAGGAGAGCAGTACTTC
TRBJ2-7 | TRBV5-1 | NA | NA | CASSLGGNQEEQYF | TGCGCCAGCAGCTTAGGCGGGAATCAAGAAGAGCAGTACTTC
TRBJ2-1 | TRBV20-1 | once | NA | CSASGRVFEQFF | TGCAGTGCTAGCGGGAGAGTCTTTGAGCAGTTCTTC
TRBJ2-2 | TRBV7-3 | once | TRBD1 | CASSRTGGPGELFF | TGTGCCAGCAGCCGGACAGGGGGCCCCGGAGAGCTGTTTTTT
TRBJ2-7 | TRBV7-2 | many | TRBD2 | CASSFPGTRVTYEQYF | TGTGCCAGCAGCTTTCCCGGGACTAGGGTAACCTACGAGCAGTACTTC
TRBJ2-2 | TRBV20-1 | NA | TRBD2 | CSARAGTSGNTGELFF | TGCAGTGCTAGAGCTGGGACTAGCGGGAACACCGGGGAGCTGTTTTTT
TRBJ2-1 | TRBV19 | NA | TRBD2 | CASSIGGGGAVYEQFF | TGTGCCAGTAGTATTGGTGGCGGGGGGGCAGTCTATGAGCAGTTCTTC
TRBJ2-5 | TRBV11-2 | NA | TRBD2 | CASSQDASGGRGKTQYF | TGTGCCAGCAGCCAAGACGCGAGCGGGGGCCGGGGAAAGACCCAGTACTTC
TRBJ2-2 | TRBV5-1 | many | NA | CASSFDRAGTGELFF | TGCGCCAGCAGCTTCGACAGGGCGGGGACCGGGGAGCTGTTTTTT
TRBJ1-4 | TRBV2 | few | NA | CASSEMGGTNEKLFF | TGTGCCAGCAGTGAAATGGGGGGAACTAATGAAAAACTGTTTTTT
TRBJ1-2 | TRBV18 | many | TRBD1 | CASSPDRVGYGYTF | TGTGCCAGCTCACCAGACAGGGTGGGCTATGGCTACACCTTC
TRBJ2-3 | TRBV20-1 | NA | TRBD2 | CSAPMFAGRAGQYF | TGCAGTGCTCCAATGTTTGCGGGGAGGGCAGGGCAGTATTTT
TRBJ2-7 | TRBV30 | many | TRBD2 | CAWKTSGGYKQYF | TGTGCCTGGAAAACTAGCGGGGGTTATAAGCAGTACTTC